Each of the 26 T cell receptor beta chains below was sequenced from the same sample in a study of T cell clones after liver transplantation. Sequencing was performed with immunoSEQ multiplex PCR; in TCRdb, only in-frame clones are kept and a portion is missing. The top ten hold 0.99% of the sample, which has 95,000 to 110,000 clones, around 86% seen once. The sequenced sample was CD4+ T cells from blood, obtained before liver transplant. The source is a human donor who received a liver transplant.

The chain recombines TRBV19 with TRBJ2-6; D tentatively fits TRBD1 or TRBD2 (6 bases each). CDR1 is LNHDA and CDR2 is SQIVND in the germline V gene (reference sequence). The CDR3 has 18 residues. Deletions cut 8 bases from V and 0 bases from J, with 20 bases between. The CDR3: CASCPGGLLNSGANVLTF. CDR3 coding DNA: TGTGCCAGTTGCCCCGGGGGCCTTCTAAACTCTGGGGCCAACGTCCTGACTTTC.

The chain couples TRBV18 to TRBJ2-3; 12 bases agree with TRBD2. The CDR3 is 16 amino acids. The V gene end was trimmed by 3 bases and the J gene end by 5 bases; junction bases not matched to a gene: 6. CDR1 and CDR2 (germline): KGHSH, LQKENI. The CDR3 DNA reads TGTGCCAGCTCACCCTCGACTAGCGGGAGCGTAGATACGCAGTATTTT. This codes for CASSPSTSGSVDTQYF.

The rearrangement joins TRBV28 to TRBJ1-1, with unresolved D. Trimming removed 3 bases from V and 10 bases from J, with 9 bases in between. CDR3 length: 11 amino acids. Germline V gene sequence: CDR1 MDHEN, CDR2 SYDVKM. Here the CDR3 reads CASSLTRRAFF. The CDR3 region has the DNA TGTGCCAGCAGTTTGACTCGTCGAGCTTTCTTT.

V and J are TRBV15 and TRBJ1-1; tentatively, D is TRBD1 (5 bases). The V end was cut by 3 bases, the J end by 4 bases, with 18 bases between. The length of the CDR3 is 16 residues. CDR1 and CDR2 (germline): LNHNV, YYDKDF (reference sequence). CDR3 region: CATSSTGTGLSTEAFF. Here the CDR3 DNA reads TGTGCCACCAGCAGCACCGGGACCGGTTTGAGCACTGAAGCTTTCTTT.

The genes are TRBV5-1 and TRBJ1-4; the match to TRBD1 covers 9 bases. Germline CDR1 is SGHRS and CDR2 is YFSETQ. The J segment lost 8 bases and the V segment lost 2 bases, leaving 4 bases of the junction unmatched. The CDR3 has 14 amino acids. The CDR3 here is CASSFTGGGEKLFF. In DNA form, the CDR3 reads TGCGCCAGCAGCTTCACAGGGGGCGGGGAAAAACTGTTTTTT.

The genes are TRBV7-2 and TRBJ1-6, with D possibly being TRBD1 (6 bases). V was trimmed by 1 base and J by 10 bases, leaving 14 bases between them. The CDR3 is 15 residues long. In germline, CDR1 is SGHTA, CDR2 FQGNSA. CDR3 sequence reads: CASSLDNRDRSPLHF. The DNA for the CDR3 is TGTGCCAGCAGCTTAGATAACAGGGATAGGTCACCCCTCCACTTT.

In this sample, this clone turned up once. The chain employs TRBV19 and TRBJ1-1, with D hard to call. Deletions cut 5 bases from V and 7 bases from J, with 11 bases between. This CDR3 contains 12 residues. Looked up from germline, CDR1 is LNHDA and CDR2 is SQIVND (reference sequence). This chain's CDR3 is CASSVGTFEAFF. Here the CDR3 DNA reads TGTGCCAGTAGTGTCGGTACTTTTGAAGCTTTCTTT.

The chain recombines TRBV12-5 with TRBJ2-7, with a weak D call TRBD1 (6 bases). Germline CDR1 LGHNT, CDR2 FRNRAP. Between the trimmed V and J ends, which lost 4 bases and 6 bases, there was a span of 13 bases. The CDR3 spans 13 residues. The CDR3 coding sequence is TGTGCTAGTGGTTCACAGGGTATTGGCGAGCAGTACTTC. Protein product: CASGSQGIGEQYF.

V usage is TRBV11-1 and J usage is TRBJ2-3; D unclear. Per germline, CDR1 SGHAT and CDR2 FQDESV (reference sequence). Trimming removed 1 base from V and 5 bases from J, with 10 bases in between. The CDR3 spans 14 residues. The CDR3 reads CASSLGVERDTQYF. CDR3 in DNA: TGTGCCAGCAGCTTAGGGGTGGAAAGAGATACGCAGTATTTT.

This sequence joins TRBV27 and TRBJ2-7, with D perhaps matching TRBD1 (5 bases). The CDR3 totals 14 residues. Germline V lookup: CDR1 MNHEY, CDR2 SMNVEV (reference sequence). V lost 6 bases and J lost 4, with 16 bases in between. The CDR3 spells CASRRTVQEYEQYF. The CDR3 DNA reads TGTGCCAGCAGGAGGACGGTACAGGAGTACGAGCAGTACTTC.

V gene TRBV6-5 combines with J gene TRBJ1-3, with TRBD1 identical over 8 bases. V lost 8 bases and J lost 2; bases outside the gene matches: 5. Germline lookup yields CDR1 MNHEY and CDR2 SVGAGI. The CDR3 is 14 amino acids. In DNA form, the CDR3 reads TGTGCCAGCGCGAGGACAGGGACTGGAAACACCATATATTTT. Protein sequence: CASARTGTGNTIYF.

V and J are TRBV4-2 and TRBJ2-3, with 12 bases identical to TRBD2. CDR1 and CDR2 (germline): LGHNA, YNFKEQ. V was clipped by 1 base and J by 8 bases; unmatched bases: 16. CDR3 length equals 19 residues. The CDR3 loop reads CASSQASSTGLAGKSTQYF. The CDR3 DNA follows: TGTGCCAGCAGCCAAGCCTCAAGTACCGGACTAGCGGGGAAGAGTACGCAGTATTTT.

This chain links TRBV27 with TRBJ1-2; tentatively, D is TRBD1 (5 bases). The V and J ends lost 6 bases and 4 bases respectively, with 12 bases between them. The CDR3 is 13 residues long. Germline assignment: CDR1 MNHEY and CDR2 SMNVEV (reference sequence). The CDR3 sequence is CASRGVQTYGYTF. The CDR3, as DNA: TGTGCCAGCAGGGGGGTACAGACCTATGGCTACACCTTC.

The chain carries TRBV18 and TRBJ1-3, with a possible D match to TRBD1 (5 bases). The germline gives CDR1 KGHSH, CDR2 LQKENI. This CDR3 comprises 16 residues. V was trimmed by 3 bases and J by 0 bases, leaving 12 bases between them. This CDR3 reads CASSPPGTLSGNTIYF. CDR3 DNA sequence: TGTGCCAGCTCACCTCCCGGGACCCTCTCTGGAAACACCATATATTTT.

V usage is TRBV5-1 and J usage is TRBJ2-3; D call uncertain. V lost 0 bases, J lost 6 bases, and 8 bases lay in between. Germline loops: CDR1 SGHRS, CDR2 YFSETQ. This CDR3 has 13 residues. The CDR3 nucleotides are TGCGCCAGCAGCTTGGCCGTGGGGGATACGCAGTATTTT. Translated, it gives CASSLAVGDTQYF. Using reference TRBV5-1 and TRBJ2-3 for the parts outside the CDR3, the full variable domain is KAGVTQTPRYLIKTRGQQVTLSCSPISGHRSVSWYQQTPGQGLQFLFEYFSETQRNKGNFPGRFSGRQFSNSRSEMNVSTLELGDSALYLCASSLAVGDTQYFGPGTRLTVL.

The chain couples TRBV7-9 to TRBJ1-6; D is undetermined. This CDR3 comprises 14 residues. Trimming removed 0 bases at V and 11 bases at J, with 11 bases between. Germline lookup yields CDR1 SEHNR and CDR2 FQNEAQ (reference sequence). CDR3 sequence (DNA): TGTGCCAGCAGCTTAGCGCTTGGGTTCACACCCCTCCACTTT. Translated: CASSLALGFTPLHF.

The CDR3 is CASRGDGGGNQPQHF. The DNA for the CDR3 is TGTGCCAGCAGAGGGGACGGAGGAGGCAATCAGCCCCAGCATTTT. The rearrangement links TRBV2 to TRBJ1-5; weak D call: TRBD1 (5 bases). The CDR3 loop spans 15 amino acids. Germline V CDR1 and CDR2: SNHLY, FYNNEI. V was cut by 6 bases and J by 2 bases, with 14 bases left in between. The full variable domain, in which reference TRBV2 and TRBJ1-5 provide the parts outside the CDR3, is EPEVTQTPSHQVTQMGQEVILRCVPISNHLYFYWYRQILGQKVEFLVSFYNNEISEKSEIFDDQFSVERPDGSNFTLKIRSTKLEDSAMYFCASRGDGGGNQPQHFGDGTRLSIL.

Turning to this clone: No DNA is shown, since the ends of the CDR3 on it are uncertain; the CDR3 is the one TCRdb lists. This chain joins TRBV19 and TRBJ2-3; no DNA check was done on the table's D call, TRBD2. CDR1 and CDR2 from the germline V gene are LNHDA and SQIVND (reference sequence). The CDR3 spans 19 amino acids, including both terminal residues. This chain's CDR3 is CASTSGTSGRERGADTQYF.

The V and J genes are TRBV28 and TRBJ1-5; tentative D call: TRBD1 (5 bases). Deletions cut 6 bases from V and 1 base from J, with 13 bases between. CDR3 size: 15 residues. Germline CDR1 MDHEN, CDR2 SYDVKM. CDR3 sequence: CASSWAGGSNQPQHF. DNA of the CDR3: TGTGCCAGCAGCTGGGCGGGGGGAAGCAATCAGCCCCAGCATTTT.

CDR3 sequence: CASSLYRNLDTQYF. The DNA of the CDR3 is TGTGCCAGCAGTTTATATAGAAACCTAGATACGCAGTATTTT. The genes are TRBV27 and TRBJ2-3; D remains ambiguous. The ends were cut back, 1 base at V and 5 bases at J, with 10 bases in the middle. This CDR3 has 14 amino acids. The germline V gene has CDR1 MNHEY and CDR2 SMNVEV (reference sequence).

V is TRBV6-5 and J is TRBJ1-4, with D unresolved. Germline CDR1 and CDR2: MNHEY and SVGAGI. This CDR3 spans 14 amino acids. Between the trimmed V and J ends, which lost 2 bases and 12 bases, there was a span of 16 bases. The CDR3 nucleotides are TGTGCCAGCAGTTACGCGGGGTTGGGAGGACAACTGTTTTTT. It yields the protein CASSYAGLGGQLFF.

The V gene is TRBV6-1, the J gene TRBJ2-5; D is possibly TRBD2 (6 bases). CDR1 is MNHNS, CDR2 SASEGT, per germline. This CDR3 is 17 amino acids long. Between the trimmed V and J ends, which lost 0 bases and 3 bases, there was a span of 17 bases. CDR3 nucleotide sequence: TGTGCCAGCAGTGAAGCGCGGGGAGGCAGGGTGAAAGAGACCCAGTACTTC. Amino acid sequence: CASSEARGGRVKETQYF.

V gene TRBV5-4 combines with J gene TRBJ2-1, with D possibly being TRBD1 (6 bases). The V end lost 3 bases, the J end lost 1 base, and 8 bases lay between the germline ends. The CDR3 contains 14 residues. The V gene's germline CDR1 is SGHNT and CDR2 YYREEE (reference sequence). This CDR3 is CASSYGQSYNEQFF. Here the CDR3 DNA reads TGTGCCAGCAGCTACGGACAGTCCTACAATGAGCAGTTCTTC.

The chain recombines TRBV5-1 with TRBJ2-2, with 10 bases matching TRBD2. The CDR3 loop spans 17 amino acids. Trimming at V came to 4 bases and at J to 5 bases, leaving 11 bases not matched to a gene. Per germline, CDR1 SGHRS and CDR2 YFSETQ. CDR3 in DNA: TGCGCCAGCAGCCCTCCGGGACTAGCGTCGTCTACCGGGGAGCTGTTTTTT. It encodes CASSPPGLASSTGELFF.

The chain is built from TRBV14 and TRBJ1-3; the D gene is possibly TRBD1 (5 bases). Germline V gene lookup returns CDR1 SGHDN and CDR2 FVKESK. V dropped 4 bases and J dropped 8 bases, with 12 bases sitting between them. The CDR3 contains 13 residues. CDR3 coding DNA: TGTGCCAGCAGCCCCTGGCGGGGGGACACCATATATTTT. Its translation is CASSPWRGDTIYF.

The CDR3 sequence is CASIQRATVMNTEAFF. CDR3 coding DNA: TGTGCCAGTATCCAGAGGGCGACAGTTATGAACACTGAAGCTTTCTTT. The chain combines TRBV19 with TRBJ1-1; D might be TRBD1 (5 bases). Germline V gene lookup returns CDR1 LNHDA and CDR2 SQIVND (reference sequence). Trimming left V 7 bases short and J 0 bases short, with 18 bases between. CDR3 size: 16 residues.